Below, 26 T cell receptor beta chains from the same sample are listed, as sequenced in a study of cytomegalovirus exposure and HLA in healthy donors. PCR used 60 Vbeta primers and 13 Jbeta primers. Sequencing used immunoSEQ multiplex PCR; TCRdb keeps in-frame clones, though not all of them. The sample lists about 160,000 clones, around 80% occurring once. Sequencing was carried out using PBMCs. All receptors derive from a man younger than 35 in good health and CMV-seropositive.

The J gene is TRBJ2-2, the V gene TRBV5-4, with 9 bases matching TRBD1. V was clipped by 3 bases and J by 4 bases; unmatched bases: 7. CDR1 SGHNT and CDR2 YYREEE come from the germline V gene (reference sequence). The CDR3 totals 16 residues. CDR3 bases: TGTGCCAGCAGCTCCCGGGACAGGGCCGGCACCGGGGAGCTGTTTTTT. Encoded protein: CASSSRDRAGTGELFF. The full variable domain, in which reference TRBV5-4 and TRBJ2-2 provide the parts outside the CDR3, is ETGVTQSPTHLIKTRGQQVTLRCSSQSGHNTVSWYQQALGQGPQFIFQYYREEENGRGNFPPRFSGLQFPNYSSELNVNALELDDSALYLCASSSRDRAGTGELFFGEGSRLTVL.

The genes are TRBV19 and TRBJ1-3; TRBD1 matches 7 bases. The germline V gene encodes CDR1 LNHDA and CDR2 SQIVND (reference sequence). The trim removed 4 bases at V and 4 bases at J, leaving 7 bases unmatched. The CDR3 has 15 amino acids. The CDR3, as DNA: TGTGCCAGTAGTACCACACAGGGGTCCGGAAACACCATATATTTT. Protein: CASSTTQGSGNTIYF. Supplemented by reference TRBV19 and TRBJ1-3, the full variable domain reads DGGITQSPKYLFRKEGQNVTLSCEQNLNHDAMYWYRQDPGQGLRLIYYSQIVNDFQKGDIAEGYSVSREKKESFPLTVTSAQKNPTAFYLCASSTTQGSGNTIYFGEGSWLTVV.

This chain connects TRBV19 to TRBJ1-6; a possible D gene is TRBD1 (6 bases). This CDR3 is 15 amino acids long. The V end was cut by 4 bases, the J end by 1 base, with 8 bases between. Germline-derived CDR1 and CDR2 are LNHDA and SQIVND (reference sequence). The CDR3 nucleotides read TGTGCCAGTAGTAAACAGGGATCCTATAATTCACCCCTCCACTTT. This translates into CASSKQGSYNSPLHF.

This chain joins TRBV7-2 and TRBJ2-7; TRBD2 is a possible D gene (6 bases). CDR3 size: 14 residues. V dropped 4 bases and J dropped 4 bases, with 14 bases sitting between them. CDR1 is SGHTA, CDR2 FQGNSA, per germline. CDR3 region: CASSSHGTSYEQYF. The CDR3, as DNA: TGTGCCAGCAGCTCCCACGGGACTTCGTACGAGCAGTACTTC.

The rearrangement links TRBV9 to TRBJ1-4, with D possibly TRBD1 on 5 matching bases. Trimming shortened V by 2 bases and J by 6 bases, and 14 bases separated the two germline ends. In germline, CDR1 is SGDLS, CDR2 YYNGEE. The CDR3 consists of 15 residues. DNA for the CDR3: TGTGCCAGCAGCGTCTCAGGGTGGTCCGATGAAAAACTGTTTTTT. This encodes CASSVSGWSDEKLFF.

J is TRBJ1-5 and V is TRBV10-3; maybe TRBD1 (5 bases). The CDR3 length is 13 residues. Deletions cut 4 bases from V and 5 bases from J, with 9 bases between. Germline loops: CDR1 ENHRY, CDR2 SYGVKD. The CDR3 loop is CAISGGNDQPQHF. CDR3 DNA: TGTGCCATCAGTGGGGGCAACGATCAGCCCCAGCATTTT.

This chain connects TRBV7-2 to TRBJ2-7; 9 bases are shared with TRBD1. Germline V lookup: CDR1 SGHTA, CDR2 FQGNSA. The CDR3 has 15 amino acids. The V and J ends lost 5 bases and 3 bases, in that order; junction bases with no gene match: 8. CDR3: CASSARTGVGYEQYF. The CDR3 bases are TGTGCCAGCAGCGCCCGGACAGGGGTGGGCTACGAGCAGTACTTC.

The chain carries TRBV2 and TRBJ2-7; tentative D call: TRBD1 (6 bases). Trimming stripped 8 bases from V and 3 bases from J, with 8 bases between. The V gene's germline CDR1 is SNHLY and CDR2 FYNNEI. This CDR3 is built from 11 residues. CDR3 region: CASGQNYEQYF. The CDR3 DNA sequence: TGTGCCAGCGGACAGAACTACGAGCAGTACTTC. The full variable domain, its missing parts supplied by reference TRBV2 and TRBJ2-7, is EPEVTQTPSHQVTQMGQEVILRCVPISNHLYFYWYRQILGQKVEFLVSFYNNEISEKSEIFDDQFSVERPDGSNFTLKIRSTKLEDSAMYFCASGQNYEQYFGPGTRLTVT.

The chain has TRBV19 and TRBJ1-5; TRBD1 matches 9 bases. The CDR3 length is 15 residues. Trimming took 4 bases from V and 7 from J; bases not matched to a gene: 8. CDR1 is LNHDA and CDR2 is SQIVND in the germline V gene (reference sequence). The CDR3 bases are TGTGCCAGTAGTACCCGACAGGGGGTGGGGCAGCCCCAGCATTTT. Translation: CASSTRQGVGQPQHF.

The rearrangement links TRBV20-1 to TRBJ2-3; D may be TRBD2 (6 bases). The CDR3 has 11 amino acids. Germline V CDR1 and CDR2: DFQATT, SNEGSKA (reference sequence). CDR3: CRGGMTDTQYF. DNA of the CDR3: TGCAGGGGCGGGATGACAGATACGCAGTATTTT.

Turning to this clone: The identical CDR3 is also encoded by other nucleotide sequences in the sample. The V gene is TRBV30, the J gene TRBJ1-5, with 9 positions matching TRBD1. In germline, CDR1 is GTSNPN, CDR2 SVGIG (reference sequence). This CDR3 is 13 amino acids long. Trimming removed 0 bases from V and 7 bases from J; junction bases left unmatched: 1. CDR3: CAWSVDRGQPQHF. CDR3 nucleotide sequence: TGTGCCTGGAGTGTCGACAGGGGGCAGCCCCAGCATTTT.

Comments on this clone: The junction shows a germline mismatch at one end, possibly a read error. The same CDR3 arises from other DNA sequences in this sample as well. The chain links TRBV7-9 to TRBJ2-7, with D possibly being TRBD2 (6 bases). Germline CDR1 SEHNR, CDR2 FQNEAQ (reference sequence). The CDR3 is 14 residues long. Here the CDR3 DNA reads TGCGCCAGCAGCTTGGCGGAGGGACCCTACGAGCAGTACTTC. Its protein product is CASSLAEGPYEQYF.

The CDR3 bases are TGTGCCAGCCGTAATCAGGGGTTAGATAATGAAAAACTGTTTTTT. Translating it yields CASRNQGLDNEKLFF. The rearrangement links TRBV2 to TRBJ1-4, with TRBD1 as a possible D gene (6 bases). V was shortened by 8 bases and J by 4 bases, with 17 bases between the two germline ends. Germline values: CDR1 SNHLY, CDR2 FYNNEI. The CDR3 has 15 residues. Complete variable domain (other parts from reference TRBV2 and TRBJ1-4): EPEVTQTPSHQVTQMGQEVILRCVPISNHLYFYWYRQILGQKVEFLVSFYNNEISEKSEIFDDQFSVERPDGSNFTLKIRSTKLEDSAMYFCASRNQGLDNEKLFFGSGTQLSVL.

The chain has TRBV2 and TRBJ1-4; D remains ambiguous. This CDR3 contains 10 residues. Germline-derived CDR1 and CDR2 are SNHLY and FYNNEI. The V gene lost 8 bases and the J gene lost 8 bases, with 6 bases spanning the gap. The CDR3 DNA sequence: TGTGCCAGCCGGGAGGAAAAACTGTTTTTT. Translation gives CASREEKLFF.

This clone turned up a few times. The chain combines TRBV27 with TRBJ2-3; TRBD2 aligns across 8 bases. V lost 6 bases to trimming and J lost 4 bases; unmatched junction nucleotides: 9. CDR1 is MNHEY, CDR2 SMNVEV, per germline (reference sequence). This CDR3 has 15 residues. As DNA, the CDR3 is TGTGCCAGCAGCCCCGAGCGGGAGTTACCAGATACGCAGTATTTT. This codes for CASSPERELPDTQYF.

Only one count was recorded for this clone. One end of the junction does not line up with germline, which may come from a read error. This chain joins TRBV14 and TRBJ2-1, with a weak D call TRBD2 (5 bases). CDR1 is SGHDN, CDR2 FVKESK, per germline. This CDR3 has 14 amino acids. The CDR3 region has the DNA TGTGCCAGCAGCCCCCTGGACTCCGACAATGAGCAGTTCTTC. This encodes CASSPLDSDNEQFF.

The CDR3 DNA is TGTGCCAGCAGCAAAGATCTTAGCGGGAATAATGAGCAGTTCTTC. Protein product: CASSKDLSGNNEQFF. This rearrangement joins TRBV21-1 to TRBJ2-1; the table calls TRBD2, which could not be checked here. TRBV21-1 is a recognized pseudogene. This CDR3 has 15 amino acids.

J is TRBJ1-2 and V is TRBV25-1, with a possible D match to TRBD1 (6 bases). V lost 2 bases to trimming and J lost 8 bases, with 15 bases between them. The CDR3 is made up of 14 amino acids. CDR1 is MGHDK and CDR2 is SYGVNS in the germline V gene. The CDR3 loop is CASSEGWTVEGYTF. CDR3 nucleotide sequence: TGTGCCAGCAGTGAAGGTTGGACAGTCGAAGGCTACACCTTC.

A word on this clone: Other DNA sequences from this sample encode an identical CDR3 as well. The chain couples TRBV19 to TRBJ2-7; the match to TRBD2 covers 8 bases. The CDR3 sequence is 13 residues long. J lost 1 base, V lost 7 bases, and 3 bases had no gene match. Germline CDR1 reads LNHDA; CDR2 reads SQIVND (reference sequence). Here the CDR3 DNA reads TGTGCCAGTACCCCGGGGGGGTCCTACGAGCAGTACTTC. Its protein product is CASTPGGSYEQYF.

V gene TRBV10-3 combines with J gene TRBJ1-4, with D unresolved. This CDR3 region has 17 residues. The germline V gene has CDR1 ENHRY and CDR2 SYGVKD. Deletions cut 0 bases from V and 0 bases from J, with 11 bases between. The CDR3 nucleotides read TGTGCCATCAGTGAGTCGTCCCCCGGGGCAACTAATGAAAAACTGTTTTTT. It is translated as CAISESSPGATNEKLFF.

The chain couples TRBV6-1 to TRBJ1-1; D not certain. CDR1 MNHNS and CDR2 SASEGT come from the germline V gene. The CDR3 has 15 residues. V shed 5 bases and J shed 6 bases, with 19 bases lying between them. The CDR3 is CASSTTQTFGAEAFF. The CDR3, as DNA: TGTGCCAGCAGTACCACGCAGACGTTCGGGGCTGAAGCTTTCTTT.

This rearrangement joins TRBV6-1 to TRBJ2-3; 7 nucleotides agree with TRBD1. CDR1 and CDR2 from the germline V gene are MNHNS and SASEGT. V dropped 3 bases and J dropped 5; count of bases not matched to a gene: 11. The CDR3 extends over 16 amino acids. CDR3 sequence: CASSEVVGGFVDTQYF. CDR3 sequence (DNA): TGTGCCAGCAGTGAGGTTGTAGGGGGCTTTGTAGATACGCAGTATTTT.

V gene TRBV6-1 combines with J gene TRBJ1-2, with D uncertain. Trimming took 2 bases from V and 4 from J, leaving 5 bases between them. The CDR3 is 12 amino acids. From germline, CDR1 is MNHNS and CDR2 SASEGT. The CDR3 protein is CASSEQRYGYTF. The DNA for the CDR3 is TGTGCCAGCAGTGAACAGCGCTATGGCTACACCTTC.

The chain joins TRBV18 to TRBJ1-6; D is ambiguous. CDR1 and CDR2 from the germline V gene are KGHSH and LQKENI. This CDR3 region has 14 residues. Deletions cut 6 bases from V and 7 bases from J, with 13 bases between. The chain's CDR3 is CASSYSTGNSPLHF. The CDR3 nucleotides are TGTGCCAGCTCCTACAGTACTGGGAATTCACCCCTCCACTTT.

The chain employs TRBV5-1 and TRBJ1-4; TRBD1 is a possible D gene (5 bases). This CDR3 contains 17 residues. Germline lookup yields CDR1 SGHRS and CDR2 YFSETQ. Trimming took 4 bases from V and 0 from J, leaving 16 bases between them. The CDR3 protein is CASSKTPRGATNEKLFF. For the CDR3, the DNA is TGCGCCAGCAGCAAAACTCCGCGGGGGGCAACTAATGAAAAACTGTTTTTT.

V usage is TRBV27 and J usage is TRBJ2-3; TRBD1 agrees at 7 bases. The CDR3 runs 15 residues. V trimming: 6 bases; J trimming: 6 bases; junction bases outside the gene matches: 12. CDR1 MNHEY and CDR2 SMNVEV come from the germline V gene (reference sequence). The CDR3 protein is CASRAQGQREDTQYF. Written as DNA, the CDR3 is TGTGCCAGCAGGGCACAGGGACAGAGAGAGGATACGCAGTATTTT.